The 9 T cell receptor beta chains listed next were all sequenced from one sample in a study of identical twins. In TCRdb, the 5' RACE reads were re-called with MiXCR into one record per CDR3 protein. In the table there are approximately 250,000 distinct CDR3 sequences, approximately 7.1% of which are singletons. The same data also contributed to another study, on T cells expressing NK-cell markers.

Sequencing was carried out using CD8+ T cells sorted from blood. The receptor source for this set is a woman under 30 in good health.

The chain uses TRBV30 and TRBJ2-7; no definite D call. The ends were cut back, 2 bases at V and 0 bases at J, with 5 bases in the middle. This CDR3 is 12 amino acids long. Germline CDR1 and CDR2: GTSNPN and SVGIG (reference sequence). The CDR3 DNA reads TGTGCCTGGAGTAGGGCCTCCTACGAGCAGTACTTC. Protein product: CAWSRASYEQYF.

This clonotype was counted ten times or more. The chain is built from TRBV7-9 and TRBJ2-7; D is uncertain. Germline CDR1 and CDR2: SEHNR and FQNEAQ (reference sequence). Trimming left V 6 bases short and J 2 bases short, with 11 bases between. This CDR3 has 13 amino acids. Here the CDR3 DNA reads TGTGCCAGCAGGCCGACGCTTACCTACGAGCAGTACTTC. This encodes CASRPTLTYEQYF. Full variable domain (rest looked up from reference TRBV7-9 and TRBJ2-7): DTGVSQNPRHKITKRGQNVTFRCDPISEHNRLYWYRQTLGQGPEFLTYFQNEAQLEKSRLLSDRFSAERPKGSFSTLEIQRTEQGDSAMYLCASRPTLTYEQYFGPGTRLTVT.

At least ten counts were recorded for this clonotype. The J gene is TRBJ1-1, the V gene TRBV12-3 or TRBV12-4; no definite D call. Trimming pared 3 bases from V and 4 bases from J, leaving 9 bases between. The CDR3 runs to 13 residues. The DNA of the CDR3 is TGTGCCAGCAGTTTTGCGGCGGTCACTGAAGCTTTCTTT. It specifies CASSFAAVTEAFF.

There are a few counts of this clonotype. This chain uses TRBV27 with TRBJ1-1; D is perhaps TRBD1 (6 bases). V was clipped by 4 bases and J by 4 bases, with 19 bases between them. This CDR3 is 16 amino acids long. CDR1 and CDR2 from the germline V gene are MNHEY and SMNVEV (reference sequence). DNA for the CDR3: TGTGCCAGCAGTTCCTCGTCGACAGGAGTAGGCACTGAAGCTTTCTTT. Protein: CASSSSSTGVGTEAFF.

This clonotype was observed many times. CDR3 protein: CASSLWQGPAQTQYF. CDR3 DNA: TGTGCCAGCAGCTTATGGCAGGGACCGGCTCAGACCCAGTACTTC. The genes are TRBV7-8 and TRBJ2-5, with D possibly being TRBD1 or TRBD2 (5 bases each). Trimming shortened V by 2 bases and J by 6 bases, and 16 bases separated the two germline ends. Germline CDR1 reads SGHVS; CDR2 reads FQNEAQ. This CDR3 has 15 amino acids.

This clonotype was seen only a few times. The genes are TRBV11-2 and TRBJ2-1, with D hard to call. Germline CDR1 SGHAT, CDR2 FQNNGV. Trimming shortened V by 5 bases and J by 3 bases, and 17 bases separated the two germline ends. This CDR3 comprises 16 residues. CDR3 sequence (DNA): TGTGCCAGCAGCCCTAACTGGGGTTACCACTACAATGAGCAGTTCTTC. Translated: CASSPNWGYHYNEQFF.

Ten or more counts support this clonotype. The V call is TRBV2, the J call TRBJ2-1; possibly TRBD2 for D (6 bases). Germline V gene lookup returns CDR1 SNHLY and CDR2 FYNNEI. This CDR3 has 14 residues. V gave up 4 bases and J gave up 8 bases, with 15 bases separating them. As DNA, the CDR3 is TGTGCCAGCAGTGTAATCCCCGGGAGCGATGAGCAGTTCTTC. As protein: CASSVIPGSDEQFF.

In this sample, this clonotype turned up a few times. The rearrangement links TRBV6-5 to TRBJ1-1, with D unclear. The CDR3 totals 14 residues. V dropped 3 bases and J dropped 2 bases, with 10 bases sitting between them. CDR1 and CDR2 (germline): MNHEY, SVGAGI. The CDR3 is CASSYVEGNTEAFF. CDR3 in DNA: TGTGCCAGCAGTTATGTGGAGGGAAACACTGAAGCTTTCTTT.

This clonotype is termed large. The CDR3 sequence: CASSPPSDRYNEQFF. CDR3 nucleotide sequence: TGTGCCAGCAGTCCCCCTTCGGACAGGTACAATGAGCAGTTCTTC. The J gene is TRBJ2-1, the V gene TRBV12-3 or TRBV12-4; 7 bases align to TRBD1. Trimming removed 5 bases from V and 4 bases from J; junction bases left unmatched: 8. This CDR3 is 15 amino acids long.